A selection of T cell receptor beta chains follows, all from one sample in a study of PD-L1 blockade in urothelial cancer. The table came from immunoSEQ multiplex PCR; TCRdb's copy has only in-frame clones and leaves some out. The sample lists about 50,000 clones, about four fifths occurring once. The sequencing here drew on PBMCs, taken around atezolizumab (anti-PD-L1) treatment. Receptor source: a man between 70 and 80 years old with urothelial cancer. Each CDR3 is given without its conserved first and last residue. The size field is filled for only some rows; it gives once, few, many or a size class.

clone size: .; J gene: TRBJ1-1; V gene: TRBV6-6; CDR3 protein: ASSRQATEAF
clone size: few; J gene: TRBJ1-4; V gene: TRBV5-6; CDR3 protein: ASSSYMYEKLF
clone size: .; J gene: TRBJ2-2; V gene: TRBV9; CDR3 protein: ASRGGLNTGELF
clone size: .; J gene: TRBJ1-5; V gene: TRBV6-1; CDR3 protein: ASSDPFQPQH
clone size: few; J gene: TRBJ2-1; V gene: TRBV18; CDR3 protein: ASSPRDTHNEQF
clone size: .; J gene: TRBJ1-1; V gene: TRBV9; CDR3 protein: ASSVVGRRLWTEAF
clone size: once; J gene: TRBJ2-2; V gene: TRBV4-2; CDR3 protein: ASSARREGRVGTGELF
clone size: .; J gene: TRBJ2-3; V gene: TRBV5-4; CDR3 protein: ASSRDTSTDTQY
clone size: .; J gene: TRBJ1-1; V gene: TRBV28; CDR3 protein: ASSLDRLAEAF
clone size: .; J gene: TRBJ1-5; V gene: TRBV5-8; CDR3 protein: ASSLGQPNQPQH
clone size: .; J gene: TRBJ1-1; V gene: TRBV11-2; CDR3 protein: ASSLWEGGGTEAF
clone size: .; J gene: TRBJ1-4; V gene: TRBV7-8; CDR3 protein: ASSSTTTGEKLF
clone size: .; J gene: TRBJ2-2; V gene: TRBV9; CDR3 protein: ASSPTSGRTGELF
clone size: .; J gene: TRBJ2-1; V gene: TRBV5-5; CDR3 protein: ASSPGLAGVYEQF
clone size: .; J gene: TRBJ2-5; V gene: TRBV29-1; CDR3 protein: SGRLAGIETQY
clone size: .; J gene: TRBJ1-4; V gene: TRBV6-1; CDR3 protein: ASSEGRDRTNEKLF
clone size: .; J gene: TRBJ2-7; V gene: TRBV27; CDR3 protein: ASRPGTTREQY
clone size: .; J gene: TRBJ2-2; V gene: TRBV28; CDR3 protein: ASSRTPGELF
clone size: once; J gene: TRBJ1-1; V gene: TRBV6-5; CDR3 protein: ASSSLRGTTEAF
clone size: .; J gene: TRBJ2-3; V gene: TRBV6-1; CDR3 protein: ASKPGLSHPDTQY
clone size: .; J gene: TRBJ2-1; V gene: TRBV19; CDR3 protein: ASSVTSGRANEQF
clone size: .; J gene: TRBJ1-4; V gene: TRBV6-4; CDR3 protein: AILGPQNSRVTEKLF
clone size: .; J gene: TRBJ1-5; V gene: TRBV4-2; CDR3 protein: ASSPHGGALGKNQPQH
clone size: .; J gene: TRBJ2-3; V gene: TRBV2; CDR3 protein: ASSVGGLGTDTQY
clone size: .; J gene: TRBJ1-2; V gene: TRBV6-5; CDR3 protein: ASSYSRLSYGYT
clone size: .; J gene: TRBJ2-1; V gene: TRBV5-1; CDR3 protein: ASSLGTSGDYNEQF
clone size: .; J gene: TRBJ2-7; V gene: TRBV5-6; CDR3 protein: ASSWTRDRTSYEQY
clone size: .; J gene: TRBJ2-1; V gene: TRBV19; CDR3 protein: ASSARTSGTLNEQF
clone size: few; J gene: TRBJ2-3; V gene: TRBV7-6; CDR3 protein: ASSLVVLAGDFLSDTQY
clone size: once; J gene: TRBJ2-7; V gene: TRBV15; CDR3 protein: ATSRARTSYEQY
clone size: .; J gene: TRBJ2-1; V gene: TRBV28; CDR3 protein: ASSFAGPDEQF
clone size: .; J gene: TRBJ1-5; V gene: TRBV27; CDR3 protein: ASSQQGAGNQPQH
clone size: once; J gene: TRBJ2-7; V gene: TRBV11-2; CDR3 protein: ASSLVAGYEQY
clone size: few; J gene: TRBJ1-5; V gene: TRBV11-2; CDR3 protein: ASSLGTGGNQPQH
clone size: .; J gene: TRBJ1-1; V gene: TRBV5-1; CDR3 protein: ASSEQVNTEAF
clone size: .; J gene: TRBJ1-1; V gene: TRBV6-5; CDR3 protein: ASTPSGGTEAF
clone size: once; J gene: TRBJ2-3; V gene: TRBV9; CDR3 protein: ASSSGTVFTDTQY